These 9 T cell receptor beta chains were all obtained from the same sample, sequenced in a study of T cells in localized non-small cell lung cancer. Only in-frame clones appear in the TCRdb table, and some are missing; sequencing was by immunoSEQ multiplex PCR. The table has 60,000 or so clones, roughly four fifths seen once. This specimen consisted of PBMCs, obtained before any cancer treatment. Receptor source: a man aged 40-75 years with stage II lung adenocarcinoma.

This clone was detected only once. The gene calls are TRBV11-3 and TRBJ2-5, with D unclear. The DNA end favors TRBJ2-7, so the J call may be wrong. The CDR3 has 11 amino acids. The germline gives CDR1 SGHNT, CDR2 YENEEA. CDR3: CASSTYYEQYF. The CDR3, as DNA: TGTGCCAGCAGCACTTACTACGAGCAGTACTTC.

The rearrangement joins TRBV27 to TRBJ2-5; 7 bases match TRBD2. The CDR3 has 21 residues. Germline V CDR1 and CDR2: MNHEY, SMNVEV (reference sequence). The junction had 29 bases not matched to a gene; V was cut back by 8 bases and J by 2 bases. CDR3 residues: CASSRRLRFRGGRSSQETQYF. In DNA form, the CDR3 reads TGTGCCAGCTCCCGACGGCTCAGGTTCCGAGGCGGGAGATCCTCTCAAGAGACCCAGTACTTC.

The chain uses TRBV30 and TRBJ1-4; perhaps TRBD1 as D (5 bases). Deletions cut 1 base from V and 7 bases from J, with 19 bases between. The CDR3 extends over 16 amino acids. Germline CDR1 reads GTSNPN; CDR2 reads SVGIG (reference sequence). The CDR3 loop reads CAWSGTGTSGSEKLFF. CDR3 sequence (DNA): TGTGCCTGGAGTGGGACCGGGACTTCGGGGAGTGAAAAACTGTTTTTT.

This clone was seen just once. The genes are TRBV10-2 and TRBJ2-7; D gene ambiguous. The V and J ends lost 0 bases and 6 bases respectively, with 9 bases between them. The CDR3 is made up of 13 amino acids. Germline lookup yields CDR1 WSHSY and CDR2 SAAADI. CDR3 DNA: TGCGCCAGCAGTGAGTCTGGGCCTGGCGAGCAGTACTTC. As protein: CASSESGPGEQYF.

This clone was seen only once. The chain employs TRBV7-3 and TRBJ2-3; D is perhaps TRBD2 (6 bases). Germline values: CDR1 SGHTA, CDR2 FQGTGA. Trimming stripped 4 bases from V and 2 bases from J, with 10 bases between. The CDR3 consists of 14 residues. The chain's CDR3 is CASSSGEPTDTQYF. CDR3 DNA: TGTGCCAGCAGCTCGGGAGAACCCACAGATACGCAGTATTTT.

V gene TRBV27 combines with J gene TRBJ2-7, with 11 bases that match TRBD1. The CDR3 consists of 15 residues. J gave up 7 bases and V 4 bases, and 9 bases lay outside the gene matches. From germline, CDR1 is MNHEY and CDR2 SMNVEV (reference sequence). The CDR3 region has the DNA TGTGCCAGCAGTTCCCGGACAGGGGGCTATCGGGAGCAGTACTTC. Amino acids: CASSSRTGGYREQYF.

The V and J genes are TRBV11-3 and TRBJ1-4; D is undetermined. This CDR3 is 13 amino acids long. V was pared by 2 bases and J by 7 bases, with 8 bases between. The V gene's germline CDR1 is SGHNT and CDR2 YENEEA. This CDR3 is CASSLKGGEKLFF. The CDR3 DNA reads as TGTGCCAGCAGCTTAAAGGGCGGTGAAAAACTGTTTTTT.

Only one count was recorded for this clone. The chain combines TRBV6-1 with TRBJ2-3; a weak D match, TRBD2 (5 bases). The V and J ends lost 4 bases and 0 bases respectively, with 11 bases between them. There are 15 residues in the CDR3. CDR1 and CDR2 from the germline V gene are MNHNS and SASEGT. The CDR3 region is CASSARPGSTDTQYF. The CDR3 region has the DNA TGTGCCAGCAGTGCGCGACCGGGGAGCACAGATACGCAGTATTTT.

CDR3 coding DNA: TGTGCCAGCAGACCTCCGGGGACAGGGCCCTGGGGCTACACCTTC. Translation: CASRPPGTGPWGYTF. This chain links TRBV6-5 with TRBJ1-2; 9 bases fit TRBD1. CDR1 is MNHEY, CDR2 SVGAGI, per germline. There are 15 residues in the CDR3. The J segment lost 8 bases and the V segment lost 6 bases, leaving 13 bases of the junction unmatched.